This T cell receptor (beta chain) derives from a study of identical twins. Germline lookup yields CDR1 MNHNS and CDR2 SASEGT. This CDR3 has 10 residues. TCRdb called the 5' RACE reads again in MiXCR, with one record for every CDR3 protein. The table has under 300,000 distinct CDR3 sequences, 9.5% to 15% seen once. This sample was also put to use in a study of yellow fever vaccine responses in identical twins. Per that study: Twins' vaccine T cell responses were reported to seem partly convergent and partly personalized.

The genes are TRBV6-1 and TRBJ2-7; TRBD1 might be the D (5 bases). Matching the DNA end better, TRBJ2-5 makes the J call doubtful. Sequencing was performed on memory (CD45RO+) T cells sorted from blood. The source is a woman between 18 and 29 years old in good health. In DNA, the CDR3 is TGTGCCAGCGCAGACAGGACCCAGTACTTC. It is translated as CASADRTQYF.